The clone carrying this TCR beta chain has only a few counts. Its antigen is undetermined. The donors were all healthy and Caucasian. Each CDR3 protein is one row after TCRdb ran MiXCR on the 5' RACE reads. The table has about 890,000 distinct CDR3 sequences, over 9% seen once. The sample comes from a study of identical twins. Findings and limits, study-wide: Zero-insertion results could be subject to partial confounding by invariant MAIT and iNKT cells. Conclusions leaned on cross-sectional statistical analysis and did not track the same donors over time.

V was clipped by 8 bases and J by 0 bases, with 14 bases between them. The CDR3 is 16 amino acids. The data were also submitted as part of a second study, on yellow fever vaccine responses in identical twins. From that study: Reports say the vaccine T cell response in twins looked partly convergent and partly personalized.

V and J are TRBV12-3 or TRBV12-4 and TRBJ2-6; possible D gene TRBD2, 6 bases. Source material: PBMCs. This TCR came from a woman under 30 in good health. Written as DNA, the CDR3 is TGTGCCAGCTCAACTAGCATCTTCTCTGGGGCCAACGTCCTGACTTTC. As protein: CASSTSIFSGANVLTF.